Presented here are 20 T cell receptor beta chains from one specimen sequenced in a study of PD-1 blockade in mismatch repair-deficient tumors (dated by TCRdb to about 2017). Library method: the immunoSEQ multiplex PCR assay. Entries here come from immuneACCESS through TCRdb and include only in-frame sequences with V and J called. Some clones fail to appear in such tables; in the studies checked, an unresolved V gene covers under half of the shortfall, and the cause of the remainder is unknown. This sample gives some 85,000 clones in total; 80% to 90% of them show up just once. The top ten hold approximately 5% of the sample. This material consisted of peripheral blood, taken 44 weeks after starting pembrolizumab. These receptors came from an adult with mismatch repair-deficient cancer.

The V and J genes are TRBV7-2 and TRBJ2-7; D perhaps matches TRBD2 (6 bases). Trimming removed 3 bases at V and 1 base at J, with 10 bases between. This CDR3 has 14 residues. CDR1 SGHTA and CDR2 FQGNSA come from the germline V gene. CDR3 sequence reads: CASSFAGTSYEQYF. As DNA, the CDR3 is TGTGCCAGCAGCTTTGCGGGGACTTCCTACGAGCAGTACTTC.

The chain links TRBV18 to TRBJ1-5; weak D call: TRBD1 (5 bases). The germline CDR1 and CDR2 sequences are KGHSH and LQKENI. This CDR3 region has 15 residues. V was trimmed by 4 bases and J by 6 bases, leaving 16 bases between them. The CDR3: CASSLYSWDAQPQHF. The CDR3 DNA sequence: TGTGCCAGCTCACTTTATAGTTGGGACGCTCAGCCCCAGCATTTT.

The chain joins TRBV2 to TRBJ1-1; D might be TRBD1 (5 bases). The germline V gene has CDR1 SNHLY and CDR2 FYNNEI. CDR3 length: 13 residues. Trimming stripped 4 bases from V and 7 bases from J, with 13 bases between. Here the CDR3 reads CASSVRMGGEAFF. In DNA, the CDR3 is TGTGCCAGCAGTGTTCGCATGGGGGGTGAAGCTTTCTTT.

This clone was detected only once. This CDR3 is CATHGQGWANVLTF. DNA for the CDR3: TGTGCCACCCACGGACAGGGCTGGGCCAACGTCCTGACTTTC. V is TRBV25-1 and J is TRBJ2-6; 8 bases line up with TRBD1. The V and J ends lost 10 bases and 5 bases, in that order; junction bases with no gene match: 7. Germline assignment: CDR1 MGHDK and CDR2 SYGVNS. The CDR3 extends over 14 amino acids.

This clone was found once. The V call is TRBV11-3, the J call TRBJ1-1; 8 nucleotides agree with TRBD1. V lost 1 base, J lost 11 bases, and 9 bases stayed unmatched. This CDR3 contains 14 residues. Germline CDR1 reads SGHNT; CDR2 reads YENEEA. The CDR3 DNA sequence: TGTGCCAGCAGCTTAGGCGGACAGGGTGTAACGGCTTTCTTT. It translates to CASSLGGQGVTAFF.

The chain carries TRBV29-1 and TRBJ2-3; the match to TRBD1 covers 9 bases. This CDR3 has 13 amino acids. The germline V gene has CDR1 SQVTM and CDR2 ANQGSEA. V lost 5 bases, J lost 11 bases, and 11 bases stayed unmatched. The CDR3 here is CSVPPSGQGMQYF. DNA for the CDR3: TGCAGCGTTCCCCCATCTGGACAGGGGATGCAGTATTTT.

The DNA of the CDR3 is TGCGCCAGCAGTGAGTCGGGGGCCCGTGGGGCTTTCTTT. This encodes CASSESGARGAFF. This chain joins TRBV10-1 and TRBJ1-1; D is perhaps TRBD1 (6 bases). CDR1 and CDR2 (germline): WNHNN, SYGVQD (reference sequence). Trimming cost V 0 bases and J 11 bases, with 13 bases left between them. The CDR3 loop spans 13 amino acids.

The chain combines TRBV2 with TRBJ2-7; D uncertain. CDR3 size: 11 residues. The germline gives CDR1 SNHLY, CDR2 FYNNEI. V was clipped by 3 bases and J by 9 bases, with 9 bases between them. DNA of the CDR3: TGTGCCAGCAGTGAGATCTCCGGGCAGTACTTC. This encodes CASSEISGQYF.

V and J are TRBV5-1 and TRBJ2-3; weak D call: TRBD1 (5 bases). Trimming cost V 4 bases and J 0 bases, with 12 bases left between them. The CDR3 loop spans 15 amino acids. Germline V gene data show CDR1 as SGHRS and CDR2 as YFSETQ. The CDR3 spells CASSRTPISTDTQYF. The CDR3 region has the DNA TGCGCCAGCAGCCGGACACCCATTAGCACAGATACGCAGTATTTT.

The J gene is TRBJ1-1, the V gene TRBV6-5, with D unresolved. The CDR3 has 13 amino acids. V was clipped by 2 bases and J by 1 base, with 5 bases between them. The germline CDR1 and CDR2 sequences are MNHEY and SVGAGI. CDR3 bases: TGTGCCAGCAGTTACCAGTCGAACACTGAAGCTTTCTTT. It translates to CASSYQSNTEAFF.

The chain is built from TRBV7-2 and TRBJ2-3; perhaps TRBD1 as D (6 bases). The CDR3 sequence is 15 residues long. Trimming took off 5 bases at V and 0 bases at J, with 12 bases between the two ends. Germline lookup yields CDR1 SGHTA and CDR2 FQGNSA. The CDR3 reads CASSGQSTSTDTQYF. In nucleotides, the CDR3 is TGTGCCAGCAGCGGACAGTCGACTAGCACAGATACGCAGTATTTT. Based on the CDR3 plus reference TRBV7-2 and TRBJ2-3, the full variable domain is GAGVSQSPSNKVTEKGKDVELRCDPISGHTALYWYRQSLGQGLEFLIYFQGNSAPDKSGLPSDRFSAERTGGSVSTLTIQRTQQEDSAVYLCASSGQSTSTDTQYFGPGTRLTVL.

The chain joins TRBV6-1 to TRBJ1-5; D is undetermined. The CDR3 totals 14 residues. Trimming took 2 bases from V and 2 from J, leaving 7 bases between them. Germline lookup yields CDR1 MNHNS and CDR2 SASEGT. CDR3 nucleotides: TGTGCCAGCAGTGAAATGTGGGGCAATCAGCCCCAGCATTTT. It codes for CASSEMWGNQPQHF.

The chain has TRBV7-9 and TRBJ1-4; D remains unclear. Germline CDR1 reads SEHNR; CDR2 reads FQNEAQ (reference sequence). Trimming stripped 3 bases from V and 5 bases from J, with 10 bases between. The CDR3 loop spans 14 amino acids. The DNA for the CDR3 is TGTGCCAGCAGCTTGGCCGCTGGGAATGAAAAACTGTTTTTT. This codes for CASSLAAGNEKLFF.

The rearrangement links TRBV28 to TRBJ2-7, with a possible D match to TRBD2 (6 bases). The V gene's germline CDR1 is MDHEN and CDR2 SYDVKM. CDR3 length: 11 residues. V was trimmed by 7 bases and J by 9 bases, leaving 13 bases between them. DNA of the CDR3: TGTGCCAGCACCACGGCCGGGGGGCAGTACTTC. Protein product: CASTTAGGQYF.

The chain is built from TRBV6-1 and TRBJ1-5; D possibly corresponds to TRBD1 (6 bases). The CDR3 spans 17 residues. The germline V gene has CDR1 MNHNS and CDR2 SASEGT. Trimming pared 0 bases from V and 5 bases from J, leaving 17 bases between. Written as DNA, the CDR3 is TGTGCCAGCAGTGAAGCAAAGCATAGGGGGTATGATCAGCCCCAGCATTTT. Its translation: CASSEAKHRGYDQPQHF.

The genes are TRBV2 and TRBJ1-1; D remains ambiguous. CDR3 length: 14 residues. Per germline, CDR1 SNHLY and CDR2 FYNNEI. V was trimmed by 6 bases and J by 1 base, leaving 12 bases between them. The chain's CDR3 is CASRTTTSNTEAFF. CDR3 sequence (DNA): TGTGCCAGCAGGACGACGACATCGAACACTGAAGCTTTCTTT.

This clone was picked up a small number of times. This chain links TRBV11-3 with TRBJ2-7; TRBD1 agrees at 9 bases. Germline-derived CDR1 and CDR2 are SGHNT and YENEEA. The CDR3 runs 15 residues. J gave up 2 bases and V 1 base, and 3 bases lay outside the gene matches. CDR3 sequence: CASSLGGQGTYEQYF. In nucleotides, the CDR3 is TGTGCCAGCAGCTTAGGGGGACAGGGAACCTACGAGCAGTACTTC.

This clone was recorded a few times. The chain links TRBV7-2 to TRBJ1-1; TRBD1 is a possible D gene (5 bases). Germline V gene data show CDR1 as SGHTA and CDR2 as FQGNSA. V was trimmed by 4 bases and J by 2 bases, leaving 11 bases between them. This CDR3 has 14 residues. Written as DNA, the CDR3 is TGTGCCAGCAGCTCCCTGGGGCATAACACTGAAGCTTTCTTT. Translated: CASSSLGHNTEAFF.

The V call is TRBV2, the J call TRBJ2-6, with D unclear. Germline CDR1 SNHLY, CDR2 FYNNEI. Trimming cost V 4 bases and J 0 bases, with 10 bases left between them. CDR3 length: 16 residues. CDR3 in DNA: TGTGCCAGCAGTGTTAATGCACTCTCTGGGGCCAACGTCCTGACTTTC. It encodes CASSVNALSGANVLTF.

The chain employs TRBV30 and TRBJ2-7; weak D call: TRBD1 (6 bases). There are 13 residues in the CDR3. The V end lost 0 bases, the J end lost 7 bases, and 13 bases lay between the germline ends. Germline V gives CDR1 GTSNPN, CDR2 SVGIG (reference sequence). The DNA of the CDR3 is TGTGCCTGGAGTGTAGGGGGAGCCAAGGAGCAGTACTTC. Translated: CAWSVGGAKEQYF.